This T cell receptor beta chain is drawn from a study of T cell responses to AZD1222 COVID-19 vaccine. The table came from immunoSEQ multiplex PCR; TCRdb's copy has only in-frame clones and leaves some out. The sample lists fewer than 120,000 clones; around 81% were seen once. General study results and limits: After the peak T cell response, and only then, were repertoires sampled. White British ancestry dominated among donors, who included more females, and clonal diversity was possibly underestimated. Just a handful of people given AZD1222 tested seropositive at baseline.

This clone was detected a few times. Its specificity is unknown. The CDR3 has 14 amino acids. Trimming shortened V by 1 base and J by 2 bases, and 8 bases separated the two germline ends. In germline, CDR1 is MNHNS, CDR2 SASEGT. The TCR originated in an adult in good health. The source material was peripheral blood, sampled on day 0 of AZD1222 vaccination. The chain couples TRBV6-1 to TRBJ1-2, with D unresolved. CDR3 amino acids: CASSEVEANYGYTF. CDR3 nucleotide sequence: TGTGCCAGCAGTGAAGTAGAAGCGAACTATGGCTACACCTTC.